Only a few counts were recorded for the clone carrying this TCR beta chain. Its antigen remains unknown. This record comes from a study of T-cell reconstitution after alpha-beta-depleted transplantation in children. Study results and limitations: Several hundred expanded graft clones reportedly supplied alpha-beta T cells about two months after transplant.

Unique molecular identifiers were incorporated when the TCRbeta library was constructed. From the PCR reads, TCRdb called clonotypes with MiXCR, one entry per CDR3 protein. The table lists about 830,000 distinct CDR3 sequences, roughly 15% of them singletons. The V and J ends lost 6 bases and 0 bases respectively, with 12 bases between them. CDR1 and CDR2 from the germline V gene are MNHNS and SASEGT. The CDR3 loop spans 14 amino acids. The J gene is TRBJ2-7, the V gene TRBV6-1; D is ambiguous. The sample in question was PBMCs, mostly from graft donor cells, obtained 360 days after TCRalphabeta/CD19-depleted stem cell transplant. The TCR originated in a male patient aged 10 to 17 who had a stem cell transplant for acute lymphoblastic leukemia, so the T cells may come from the graft donor. The CDR3 loop is CASSQILRSYEQYF. For the CDR3, the DNA is TGTGCCAGCAGCCAGATCCTCCGCTCCTACGAGCAGTACTTC.